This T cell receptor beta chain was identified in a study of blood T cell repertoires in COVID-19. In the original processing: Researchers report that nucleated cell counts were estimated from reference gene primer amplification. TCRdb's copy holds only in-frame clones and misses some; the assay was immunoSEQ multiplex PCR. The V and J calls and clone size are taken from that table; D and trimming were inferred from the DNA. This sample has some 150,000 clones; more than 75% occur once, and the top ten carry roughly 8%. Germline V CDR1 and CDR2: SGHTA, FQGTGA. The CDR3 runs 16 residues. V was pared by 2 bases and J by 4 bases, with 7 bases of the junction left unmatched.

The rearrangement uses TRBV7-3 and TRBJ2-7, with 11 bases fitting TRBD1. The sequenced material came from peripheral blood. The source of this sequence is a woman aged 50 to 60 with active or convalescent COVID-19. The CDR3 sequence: CASSLFGGQGVYEQYF. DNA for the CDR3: TGTGCCAGCAGCTTATTCGGGGGACAGGGGGTTTACGAGCAGTACTTC.